The 26 T cell receptor beta chains presented below share a single source sample, sequenced in a study of blood T cell repertoires in COVID-19. Measured with immunoSEQ multiplex PCR; TCRdb has only the in-frame clones, and not every one. Counted here are nearly 250,000 clones, around nine tenths occurring once; the ten biggest clones make up approximately 1.5%. Sequences were obtained from peripheral blood. These receptor sequences come from an older woman who had recovered from COVID-19.

The chain couples TRBV4-1 to TRBJ2-3, with D possibly matching TRBD2 (5 bases). The CDR3 is 13 amino acids. CDR1 and CDR2 from the germline V gene are MGHRA and YSYEKL. V lost 5 bases and J lost 2, with 8 bases in between. This CDR3 is CASSILATDTQYF. The DNA for the CDR3 is TGCGCCAGCAGCATTCTAGCCACAGATACGCAGTATTTT.

The chain employs TRBV28 and TRBJ1-2, with D unresolved. The CDR3 totals 13 residues. The V gene lost 1 base and the J gene lost 5 bases, with 8 bases spanning the gap. The germline CDR1 and CDR2 sequences are MDHEN and SYDVKM. For the CDR3, the DNA is TGTGCCAGCAGTTTATCACACATTTATGGCTACACCTTC. Protein product: CASSLSHIYGYTF.

J is TRBJ1-3 and V is TRBV7-8; 7 nucleotides line up with TRBD1. J was trimmed by 2 bases and V by 5 bases; bases with no gene match: 3. The germline CDR1 and CDR2 sequences are SGHVS and FQNEAQ. CDR3 length: 14 residues. CDR3 sequence: CASSRQGPGNTIYF. In DNA, the CDR3 is TGTGCCAGCAGCAGACAGGGCCCTGGAAACACCATATATTTT.

The chain combines TRBV2 with TRBJ2-5, with 11 bases lining up with TRBD2. Unmatched junction bases numbered 3, after V lost 6 bases and J lost 0 bases. CDR1 and CDR2 (germline): SNHLY, FYNNEI. CDR3 length: 15 residues. The CDR3 here is CASRRLAGNQETQYF. The CDR3 coding sequence is TGTGCCAGCAGGCGACTAGCGGGGAACCAAGAGACCCAGTACTTC.

The chain is built from TRBV27 and TRBJ2-3; TRBD2 agrees at 11 bases. The trim removed 5 bases at V and 3 bases at J, leaving 13 bases unmatched. The CDR3 is made up of 18 amino acids. Germline V gives CDR1 MNHEY, CDR2 SMNVEV (reference sequence). CDR3 sequence reads: CASSLIPPSGGPTDTQYF. The CDR3 DNA follows: TGTGCCAGCAGTCTAATCCCCCCTAGCGGGGGGCCGACAGATACGCAGTATTTT.

The gene calls are TRBV11-3 and TRBJ2-5; a weak D match, TRBD2 (6 bases). Germline V gives CDR1 SGHNT, CDR2 YENEEA. The CDR3 loop spans 16 amino acids. The ends were cut back, 5 bases at V and 5 bases at J, with 21 bases in the middle. The CDR3 loop reads CASSKSGTSPGETQYF. DNA of the CDR3: TGTGCCAGCAGCAAATCCGGGACTTCGCCGGGTGAGACCCAGTACTTC. Complete variable domain (other parts from reference TRBV11-3 and TRBJ2-5): EAGVVQSPRYKIIEKKQPVAFWCNPISGHNTLYWYLQNLGQGPELLIRYENEEAVDDSQLPKDRFSAERLKGVDSTLKIQPAELGDSAVYLCASSKSGTSPGETQYFGPGTRLLVL.

This rearrangement joins TRBV6-6 to TRBJ1-2; TRBD1 agrees at 9 bases. V gave up 4 bases and J gave up 3 bases; unmatched junction bases: 9. The germline CDR1 and CDR2 sequences are MNHNY and SVGAGI (reference sequence). The CDR3 sequence is 16 residues long. The CDR3 region is CASSSPTGGRDYGYTF. CDR3 sequence (DNA): TGTGCCAGCAGTTCGCCGACAGGGGGTAGGGACTATGGCTACACCTTC.

This clone was detected only once. The chain couples TRBV27 to TRBJ1-4; TRBD1 is a possible D gene (6 bases). Per germline, CDR1 MNHEY and CDR2 SMNVEV (reference sequence). V lost 3 bases and J 8 bases, leaving 16 bases between the germline ends. The CDR3 runs to 15 residues. In nucleotides, the CDR3 is TGTGCCAGCAGTTTCAACAGGGCCTTAGGCGAAAAACTGTTTTTT. It yields the protein CASSFNRALGEKLFF. The entire variable domain, with the rest obtained from reference TRBV27 and TRBJ1-4, is as follows: EAQVTQNPRYLITVTGKKLTVTCSQNMNHEYMSWYRQDPGLGLRQIYYSMNVEVTDKGDVPEGYKVSRKEKRNFPLILESPSPNQTSLYFCASSFNRALGEKLFFGSGTQLSVL.

V usage is TRBV28 and J usage is TRBJ1-2, with 7 bases that match TRBD1. The CDR3 spans 14 residues. Germline values: CDR1 MDHEN, CDR2 SYDVKM. The junction had 6 bases not matched to a gene; V was cut back by 4 bases and J by 4 bases. The DNA of the CDR3 is TGTGCCAGCAGTTCCATACAGGGGACCTATGGCTACACCTTC. Translated, it gives CASSSIQGTYGYTF.

The rearrangement joins TRBV18 to TRBJ2-2; the match to TRBD1 covers 7 bases. Germline assignment: CDR1 KGHSH and CDR2 LQKENI. The ends lost 4 bases at V and 4 bases at J; junction bases unmatched: 9. The CDR3 spans 16 residues. CDR3 residues: CASSQEGQTLTGELFF. The CDR3 DNA reads TGTGCCAGCTCACAAGAGGGACAGACCCTCACCGGGGAGCTGTTTTTT.

In its sample, this clone was seen once. The chain carries TRBV5-1 and TRBJ1-3; TRBD1 aligns across 7 bases. The CDR3 has 15 amino acids. Trimming at V came to 4 bases and at J to 0 bases, leaving 4 bases not matched to a gene. Germline V gene sequence: CDR1 SGHRS, CDR2 YFSETQ. CDR3 DNA sequence: TGCGCCAGCAGCCAGGGACAGATCTCTGGAAACACCATATATTTT. Encoded protein: CASSQGQISGNTIYF.

V usage is TRBV5-1 and J usage is TRBJ2-7; possibly TRBD1 for D (6 bases). The CDR3 runs 12 residues. The V end was cut by 2 bases, the J end by 3 bases, with 6 bases between. From germline, CDR1 is SGHRS and CDR2 YFSETQ. The CDR3 DNA is TGCGCCAGCAGCTTACAGGGCTACGAGCAGTACTTC. This encodes CASSLQGYEQYF.

CDR3 sequence reads: CASSHGAGEHEKLFF. The CDR3 DNA follows: TGCGCCAGCAGCCACGGTGCAGGGGAGCATGAAAAACTGTTTTTT. The rearrangement joins TRBV4-1 to TRBJ1-4; perhaps TRBD1 as D (6 bases). Germline V gene sequence: CDR1 MGHRA, CDR2 YSYEKL. Trimming stripped 3 bases from V and 6 bases from J, with 14 bases between. The CDR3 covers 15 residues.

The chain carries TRBV7-9 and TRBJ1-5; D is ambiguous. CDR1 and CDR2 from the germline V gene are SEHNR and FQNEAQ (reference sequence). V lost 5 bases and J lost 0, with 8 bases in between. The CDR3 has 14 amino acids. CDR3 loop: CASSARYSNQPQHF. CDR3 bases: TGTGCCAGCAGCGCGCGATATAGCAATCAGCCCCAGCATTTT.

J is TRBJ2-6 and V is TRBV18; TRBD1 agrees at 11 bases. The germline V gene has CDR1 KGHSH and CDR2 LQKENI. The CDR3 totals 19 residues. The V and J ends lost 5 bases and 3 bases, in that order; junction bases with no gene match: 12. CDR3 amino acids: CASSTPVGQGASGANVLTF. The CDR3, as DNA: TGTGCCAGCTCAACGCCTGTTGGACAGGGGGCGAGTGGGGCCAACGTCCTGACTTTC.

The gene calls are TRBV3-1 (or the pseudogene TRBV3-2) and TRBJ2-3; 10 nucleotides match TRBD2. The germline V gene has CDR1 LGHDT and CDR2 YNNKEL (reference sequence). With V trimmed by 4 bases and J by 0 bases, 16 bases remained unmatched. This CDR3 has 20 residues. The CDR3 sequence: CASSPQETAGGILSTDTQYF. The CDR3 DNA sequence: TGTGCCAGCAGCCCCCAGGAGACAGCGGGGGGGATTCTTAGCACAGATACGCAGTATTTT.

V and J are TRBV20-1 and TRBJ2-3; TRBD2 matches at 13 bases. The CDR3 is 21 residues long. CDR1 and CDR2 (germline): DFQATT, SNEGSKA (reference sequence). The trim removed 3 bases at V and 0 bases at J, leaving 18 bases unmatched. This CDR3 is CSASPLQTSGGWKSSTDTQYF. The CDR3 coding sequence is TGCAGTGCTAGTCCCCTTCAGACTAGCGGGGGGTGGAAATCTAGCACAGATACGCAGTATTTT.

This clone was recorded only once. The chain recombines TRBV19 with TRBJ1-5; perhaps TRBD1 as D (5 bases). The CDR3 runs 17 residues. Germline V lookup: CDR1 LNHDA, CDR2 SQIVND (reference sequence). The V end lost 4 bases, the J end lost 7 bases, and 23 bases lay between the germline ends. CDR3 protein: CASSNRRGGGVHQPQHF. Written as DNA, the CDR3 is TGTGCCAGTAGTAACCGGCGGGGGGGAGGGGTCCACCAGCCCCAGCATTTT.

This rearrangement joins TRBV7-9 to TRBJ1-2; D not certain. V lost 4 bases and J 8 bases, leaving 14 bases between the germline ends. The CDR3 totals 13 residues. CDR1 and CDR2 from the germline V gene are SEHNR and FQNEAQ (reference sequence). The CDR3 reads CASSYDAAEGYTF. For the CDR3, the DNA is TGTGCCAGCAGCTATGATGCGGCGGAAGGCTACACCTTC.

This clone was counted only a few times. The chain combines TRBV5-1 with TRBJ1-1; D is uncertain. Germline V CDR1 and CDR2: SGHRS, YFSETQ. The CDR3 runs 14 residues. Between the trimmed V and J ends, which lost 1 base and 1 base, there was a span of 8 bases. CDR3 coding DNA: TGCGCCAGCAGCTTGTATCCGGGGAACACTGAAGCTTTCTTT. Translating it yields CASSLYPGNTEAFF.

This chain links TRBV6-5 with TRBJ1-5; 8 nucleotides match TRBD1. The CDR3 is 14 amino acids. CDR1 is MNHEY, CDR2 SVGAGI, per germline. V gave up 6 bases and J gave up 4 bases; unmatched junction bases: 5. CDR3 sequence reads: CASSLGQGNQPQHF. CDR3 DNA: TGTGCCAGCAGCCTAGGACAGGGTAATCAGCCCCAGCATTTT.

V and J are TRBV7-8 and TRBJ2-7, with 10 bases matching TRBD1. The J segment lost 3 bases and the V segment lost 5 bases, leaving 16 bases of the junction unmatched. Germline CDR1 and CDR2: SGHVS and FQNEAQ. The CDR3 runs 18 residues. CDR3: CASSPKGIDRGLYYEQYF. The CDR3 DNA sequence: TGTGCCAGCAGCCCCAAGGGAATCGACAGGGGGCTCTACTACGAGCAGTACTTC. The variable domain in full, with the rest retrieved from reference TRBV7-8 and TRBJ2-7, is GAGVSQSPRYKVAKRGQDVALRCDPISGHVSLFWYQQALGQGPEFLTYFQNEAQLDKSGLPSDRFFAERPEGSVSTLKIQRTQQEDSAVYLCASSPKGIDRGLYYEQYFGPGTRLTVT.

The rearrangement uses TRBV21-1 and TRBJ1-1. TRBV21-1 is deemed a pseudogene. The CDR3 is 16 amino acids. CDR3 sequence reads: CASSKEGEGRDTEAFF. The DNA for the CDR3 is TGTGCCAGCAGCAAAGAAGGGGAGGGGAGGGACACTGAAGCTTTCTTT.

The rearrangement uses TRBV4-1 and TRBJ1-6; D unresolved. Trimming removed 0 bases from V and 4 bases from J, with 13 bases in between. The CDR3 is made up of 17 amino acids. CDR1 is MGHRA, CDR2 YSYEKL, per germline. DNA of the CDR3: TGCGCCAGCAGCCAAGAAGATCTAACCCTATATAATTCACCCCTCCACTTT. Translation: CASSQEDLTLYNSPLHF.

The chain uses TRBV13 and TRBJ1-1; TRBD1 might be the D (5 bases). This CDR3 comprises 13 residues. Germline V gene sequence: CDR1 PRHDT, CDR2 FYEKMQ (reference sequence). V lost 5 bases, J lost 3 bases, and 10 bases lay in between. The CDR3 protein is CASSGGAHTEAFF. CDR3 nucleotide sequence: TGTGCCAGCAGCGGTGGGGCGCACACTGAAGCTTTCTTT.

This clone was recorded only once. The chain has TRBV27 and TRBJ2-3, with D unclear. Germline-derived CDR1 and CDR2 are MNHEY and SMNVEV (reference sequence). Trimming stripped 6 bases from V and 1 base from J, with 11 bases between. This CDR3 is 14 amino acids long. CDR3 coding DNA: TGTGCCAGCAGAGCCCTTTCTGGCACAGATACGCAGTATTTT. Protein product: CASRALSGTDTQYF.